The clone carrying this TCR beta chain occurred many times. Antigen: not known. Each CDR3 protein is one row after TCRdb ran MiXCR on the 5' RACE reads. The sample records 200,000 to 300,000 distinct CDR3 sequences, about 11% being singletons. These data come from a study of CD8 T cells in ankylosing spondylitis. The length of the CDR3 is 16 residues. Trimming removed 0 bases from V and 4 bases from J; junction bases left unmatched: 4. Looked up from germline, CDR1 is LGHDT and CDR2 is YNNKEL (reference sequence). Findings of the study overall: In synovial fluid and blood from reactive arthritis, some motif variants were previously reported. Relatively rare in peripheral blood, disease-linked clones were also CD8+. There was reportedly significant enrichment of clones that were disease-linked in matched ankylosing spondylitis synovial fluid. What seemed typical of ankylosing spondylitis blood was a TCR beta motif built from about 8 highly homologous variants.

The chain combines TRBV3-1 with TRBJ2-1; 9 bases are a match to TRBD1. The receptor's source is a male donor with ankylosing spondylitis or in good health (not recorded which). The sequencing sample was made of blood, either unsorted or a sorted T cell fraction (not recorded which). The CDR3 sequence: CASSQDVDRGYNEQFF. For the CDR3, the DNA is TGTGCCAGCAGCCAAGATGTGGACAGGGGTTACAATGAGCAGTTCTTC.